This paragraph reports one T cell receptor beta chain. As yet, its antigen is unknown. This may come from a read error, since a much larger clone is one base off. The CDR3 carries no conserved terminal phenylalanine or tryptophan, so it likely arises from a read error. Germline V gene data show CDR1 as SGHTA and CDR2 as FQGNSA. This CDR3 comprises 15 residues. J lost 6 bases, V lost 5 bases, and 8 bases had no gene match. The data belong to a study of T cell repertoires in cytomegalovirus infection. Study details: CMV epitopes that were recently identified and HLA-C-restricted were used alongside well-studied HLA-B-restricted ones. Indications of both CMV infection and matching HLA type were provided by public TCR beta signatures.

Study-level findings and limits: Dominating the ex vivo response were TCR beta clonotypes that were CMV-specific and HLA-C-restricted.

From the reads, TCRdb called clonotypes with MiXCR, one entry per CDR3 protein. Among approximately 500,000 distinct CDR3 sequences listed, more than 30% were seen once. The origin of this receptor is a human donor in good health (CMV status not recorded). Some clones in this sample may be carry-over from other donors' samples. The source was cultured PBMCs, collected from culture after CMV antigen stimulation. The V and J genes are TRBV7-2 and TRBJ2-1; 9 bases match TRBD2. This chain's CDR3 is CASSLSGSPSNEQFV. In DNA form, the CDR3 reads TGTGCCAGCAGCCTTAGCGGGAGCCCAAGCAATGAGCAGTTCGTC.